This is a list of T cell receptor beta chains from one sample in a study of early T cells in non-severe SARS-CoV-2 infection. Using its own MiXCR run on the 5' RACE reads, TCRdb lists one record per CDR3 protein. Of some 71,000 distinct CDR3 sequences listed, roughly 13% are singletons. Sequencing was carried out using whole blood. The receptors derive from an adult who was a healthcare worker with PCR-confirmed SARS-CoV-2 infection or an uninfected control (not recorded which). Both conserved end residues are part of each CDR3. D genes are given only for firm matches. Size values are once, few and many counts, or a class for expanded clones, and some rows have none.

v_call: TRBV7-9
j_call: TRBJ1-2
cdr3_length: 15
clone_size: .
d_call: .
cdr3_nt: TGTGCCAGCAGCTTAGCGGGGGCCCGGGCCTATGGCTACACCTTC
cdr3_aa: CASSLAGARAYGYTF

v_call: TRBV11-1
j_call: TRBJ2-7
cdr3_length: 14
clone_size: .
d_call: TRBD2
cdr3_nt: TGTGCCAGCAGCCCGACTAGCGGGGCCTACGAGCAGTACTTC
cdr3_aa: CASSPTSGAYEQYF

v_call: TRBV5-6
j_call: TRBJ2-1
cdr3_length: 15
clone_size: few
d_call: TRBD1
cdr3_nt: TGTGCCAGCAGCTTGAGGGACAGGGGTCGCAATGAGCAGTTCTTC
cdr3_aa: CASSLRDRGRNEQFF

v_call: TRBV18
j_call: TRBJ1-3
cdr3_length: 13
clone_size: few
d_call: .
cdr3_nt: TGTGCCAGCTCACCGAGTCAACCAAACACCATATATTTT
cdr3_aa: CASSPSQPNTIYF

v_call: TRBV29-1
j_call: TRBJ2-7
cdr3_length: 11
clone_size: few
d_call: .
cdr3_nt: TGCAGCGTTGGGGTCCTTTACGAGCAGTACTTC
cdr3_aa: CSVGVLYEQYF

v_call: TRBV7-9
j_call: TRBJ2-1
cdr3_length: 15
clone_size: few
d_call: TRBD2
cdr3_nt: TGTGCCAGCAGCATAACTAGCGGGCTTTACAATGAGCAGTTCTTC
cdr3_aa: CASSITSGLYNEQFF

v_call: TRBV6-1
j_call: TRBJ2-5
cdr3_length: 14
clone_size: few
d_call: .
cdr3_nt: TGTGCCAGCAGTGAAAGCGGGCGGCAAGAGACCCAGTACTTC
cdr3_aa: CASSESGRQETQYF

v_call: TRBV25-1
j_call: TRBJ1-5
cdr3_length: 15
clone_size: .
d_call: .
cdr3_nt: TGTGCCAGCAGTGACCTTCAGGTTAGCAATCAGCCCCAGCATTTT
cdr3_aa: CASSDLQVSNQPQHF

v_call: TRBV28
j_call: TRBJ2-5
cdr3_length: 14
clone_size: few
d_call: TRBD1
cdr3_nt: TGTGCCAGCAGTTTTAGGACAGGACAAGAGACCCAGTACTTC
cdr3_aa: CASSFRTGQETQYF

v_call: TRBV6-2/TRBV6-3
j_call: TRBJ2-7
cdr3_length: 13
clone_size: many
d_call: TRBD1
cdr3_nt: TGTGCCAGCAGAGTCCCAGGGGGCCACGAGCAGTACTTC
cdr3_aa: CASRVPGGHEQYF

v_call: TRBV12-3/TRBV12-4
j_call: TRBJ1-2
cdr3_length: 14
clone_size: many
d_call: TRBD1
cdr3_nt: TGTGCCAGCTCACCGGGACAGGCTAACTATGGCTACACCTTC
cdr3_aa: CASSPGQANYGYTF

v_call: TRBV5-1
j_call: TRBJ2-2
cdr3_length: 16
clone_size: .
d_call: .
cdr3_nt: TGCGCCAGCAGCTTTGGCGTATTAGGGGGCACCGGGGAGCTGTTTTTT
cdr3_aa: CASSFGVLGGTGELFF

v_call: TRBV12-3/TRBV12-4
j_call: TRBJ2-3
cdr3_length: 16
clone_size: few
d_call: TRBD2
cdr3_nt: TGTGCCAGCAGTTTTAGCGGGGGAGATATCACAGATACGCAGTATTTT
cdr3_aa: CASSFSGGDITDTQYF

v_call: TRBV12-3/TRBV12-4
j_call: TRBJ2-1
cdr3_length: 11
clone_size: few
d_call: .
cdr3_nt: TGTGCCAGCAGTTGGGGCAGGGGACGATTCTTC
cdr3_aa: CASSWGRGRFF

v_call: TRBV6-2/TRBV6-3
j_call: TRBJ1-1
cdr3_length: 12
clone_size: few
d_call: .
cdr3_nt: TGTGCCAGCACCCCTACAGGGATCGACGCTTTCTTT
cdr3_aa: CASTPTGIDAFF

v_call: TRBV15
j_call: TRBJ2-2
cdr3_length: 16
clone_size: .
d_call: .
cdr3_nt: TGTGCCACCAGCAGAGATCTCGGGGACGGCACCGGGGAGCTGTTTTTT
cdr3_aa: CATSRDLGDGTGELFF

v_call: TRBV28
j_call: TRBJ1-5
cdr3_length: 13
clone_size: .
d_call: TRBD1
cdr3_nt: TGTGCCAGCAGGGACAGGGATGCTCAGCCCCAGCATTTT
cdr3_aa: CASRDRDAQPQHF

v_call: TRBV24-1
j_call: TRBJ2-1
cdr3_length: 18
clone_size: many
d_call: .
cdr3_nt: TGTGCCACCAGTGATCTAATCCTACAGGGAGCTTTGTTCAATGAGCAGTTCTTC
cdr3_aa: CATSDLILQGALFNEQFF

v_call: TRBV29-1
j_call: TRBJ1-4
cdr3_length: 13
clone_size: .
d_call: TRBD1
cdr3_nt: TGCAGCGTCGGTGACAGGGCGAAAGAAAAACTGTTTTTT
cdr3_aa: CSVGDRAKEKLFF